The 6 T cell receptor beta chains given below trace back to one sample, sequenced in a study of blood T cell repertoires in COVID-19. The data were produced by immunoSEQ multiplex PCR, yet TCRdb's version contains in-frame clones alone and is incomplete. The sample consists of roughly 200,000 clones, roughly 90% of them appearing once. Specimen: peripheral blood. The origin of the receptors is a man in his forties or fifties with acute or convalescent COVID-19.

This chain links TRBV5-6 with TRBJ2-7; tentative D call: TRBD1 (5 bases). From germline, CDR1 is SGHDT and CDR2 YYEEEE. The CDR3 is 13 amino acids. The V end lost 4 bases, the J end lost 3 bases, and 11 bases lay between the germline ends. This CDR3 is CASSRGPYYEQYF. In DNA, the CDR3 is TGTGCCAGCAGCAGGGGCCCCTACTACGAGCAGTACTTC.

This rearrangement joins TRBV19 to TRBJ2-5; 7 bases agree with TRBD2. The CDR3 contains 15 residues. V lost 4 bases, J lost 2 bases, and 7 bases stayed unmatched. CDR1 and CDR2 (germline): LNHDA, SQIVND (reference sequence). The CDR3 spells CASSTGGRLQETQYF. As DNA, the CDR3 is TGTGCCAGTAGTACGGGGGGACGGTTACAAGAGACCCAGTACTTC.

This clone was counted a few times. This sequence joins TRBV4-2 and TRBJ1-5; 8 bases match TRBD1. This CDR3 has 17 amino acids. The ends lost 0 bases at V and 6 bases at J; junction bases unmatched: 10. CDR1 and CDR2 from the germline V gene are LGHNA and YNFKEQ. Here the CDR3 DNA reads TGTGCCAGCAGCCAAGAAGTGGGGCAGGGGGCGGTTCAGCCCCAGCATTTT. As protein: CASSQEVGQGAVQPQHF.

The CDR3 region is CASSRTSGGDTQYF. The CDR3 nucleotides read TGTGCCAGCAGCCGGACTAGCGGTGGAGATACGCAGTATTTT. The chain uses TRBV3-1 (or the pseudogene TRBV3-2) and TRBJ2-3; 10 nucleotides match TRBD2. V was clipped by 4 bases and J by 5 bases; unmatched bases: 3. Per germline, CDR1 LGHDT and CDR2 YNNKEL (reference sequence). The CDR3 consists of 14 residues.

The chain has TRBV6-6 and TRBJ2-4, with D perhaps matching TRBD1 (7 bases). The germline V gene encodes CDR1 MNHNY and CDR2 SVGAGI (reference sequence). The CDR3 is 20 amino acids. V was shortened by 5 bases and J by 0 bases, with 26 bases between the two germline ends. Written as DNA, the CDR3 is TGTGCCAGCAGTCCGATTGGATTGGGCAGGGGGGCCCGAGCCAAAAACATTCAGTACTTC. This encodes CASSPIGLGRGARAKNIQYF.

V gene TRBV19 combines with J gene TRBJ1-2; a weak D match, TRBD1 (6 bases). The V and J ends lost 9 bases and 8 bases respectively, with 19 bases between them. Germline V CDR1 and CDR2: LNHDA, SQIVND (reference sequence). The CDR3 totals 13 residues. The CDR3 spells CASQRPGTWGYTF. Written as DNA, the CDR3 is TGTGCCAGCCAAAGGCCAGGGACATGGGGCTACACCTTC.